This T cell receptor (beta chain) came from a study of cytomegalovirus exposure and HLA in healthy donors. Study-level findings and limits: Generally TCR sequences proved uncommon, though certain public TCRs appeared in numerous donors. At a 0.05 false discovery rate, a later analysis found some 18,000 TCR beta sequences to be associated with HLA alleles. In an earlier analysis, in some 500 donors, most V segments appeared productive either ~90% or ~30% of the time.

Both 60 Vbeta primers and 13 Jbeta primers went into the PCR. Data came from immunoSEQ multiplex PCR; TCRdb stores just in-frame clones and leaves some out. Here the sample spans some 150,000 clones, about 80% being singletons. About this clone: Its antigen is still unknown.

The clonotype was recovered from a woman aged 50 to 60 in good health and CMV-seronegative. Sequencing was done on a sample of PBMCs.

CDR3 nucleotides: TGTGCCAGCAGTGAACTAGCGGGGGACACCGGGGAGCTGTTTTTT. This translates into CASSELAGDTGELFF. The chain couples TRBV6-4 to TRBJ2-2; 11 bases fit TRBD2. Looked up from germline, CDR1 is MRHNA and CDR2 is SNTAGT. This CDR3 is built from 15 residues. The junction had 0 bases not matched to a gene; V was cut back by 3 bases and J by 3 bases.